These T cell receptor beta chains were read from a single sample in a study of beta chain features in type 1 diabetes. Clones were read by immunoSEQ multiplex PCR, and TCRdb kept only the in-frame ones, dropping some. The table shows about 340,000 clones, with about 13% occurring only once. Material: naive CD4+ T cells from blood. The receptors here all came from a woman in her late teens or twenties with type 1 diabetes. Each CDR3 is given with its conserved first and last residue. D genes are given only for firm matches. Clone size is shown for a subset of rows, as once, few, many or a class of expanded clone.

size,V,D,J,CDR3,DNA
NA,TRBV9,TRBD2,TRBJ2-1,CASSSRGLADYNEQFF,TGTGCCAGCAGTTCACGCGGACTAGCGGACTACAATGAGCAGTTCTTC
few,TRBV19,NA,TRBJ1-2,CASSPGFYGYTF,TGTGCCAGTAGTCCGGGGTTTTATGGCTACACCTTC
few,TRBV6-5,NA,TRBJ2-4,CASSYSTALAKNIQYF,TGTGCCAGCAGTTACTCGACAGCACTAGCCAAAAACATTCAGTACTTC
NA,TRBV29-1,TRBD2,TRBJ2-4,CSAGLAGGHGPQNIQYF,TGCAGCGCTGGACTAGCGGGAGGGCACGGTCCGCAAAACATTCAGTACTTC
NA,TRBV10-3,NA,TRBJ1-1,CAISGHDSLSEAFF,TGTGCCATCAGTGGACACGATTCTCTATCTGAAGCTTTCTTT
NA,TRBV27,TRBD1,TRBJ2-6,CASSLTDRGLRAGANVLTF,TGTGCCAGCAGTTTGACCGACAGGGGGCTAAGGGCTGGGGCCAACGTCCTGACTTTC
once,TRBV7-2,NA,TRBJ1-2,CASSLTGTDGYTF,TGTGCCAGCAGCTTAACAGGGACGGATGGCTACACCTTC
few,TRBV30,NA,TRBJ2-3,CAWTPGALTDTQYF,TGTGCCTGGACTCCCGGAGCCCTCACAGATACGCAGTATTTT
NA,TRBV18,TRBD2,TRBJ2-3,CASSPTSGVSTDTQYF,TGTGCCAGCTCACCCACCAGCGGGGTAAGCACAGATACGCAGTATTTT
NA,TRBV5-1,NA,TRBJ1-1,CASSLPGKNTEAFF,TGCGCCAGCAGCTTGCCCGGGAAGAACACTGAAGCTTTCTTT
few,TRBV29-1,NA,TRBJ2-1,CSVATASYNEQFF,TGCAGCGTTGCGACAGCCTCCTACAATGAGCAGTTCTTC
NA,TRBV30,NA,TRBJ1-2,CAWNRDSLPRGYTF,TGTGCCTGGAACCGGGACTCCCTTCCTCGCGGCTACACCTTC
few,TRBV5-4,TRBD2,TRBJ2-5,CASSWGPLAGEETQYF,TGTGCCAGCAGCTGGGGGCCCCTAGCGGGAGAAGAGACCCAGTACTTC
NA,TRBV5-1,TRBD2,TRBJ2-3,CASSSGTSGSTDTQYF,TGCGCCAGCAGCTCTGGGACTAGCGGGAGCACAGATACGCAGTATTTT
few,TRBV7-2,TRBD2,TRBJ2-1,CASSGTSGSEQFF,TGTGCCAGCAGCGGGACTAGCGGGAGTGAGCAGTTCTTC
NA,TRBV11-2,TRBD1,TRBJ1-4,CASSRGQGAREKLFF,TGTGCCAGCAGCCGAGGACAGGGGGCGCGGGAAAAACTGTTTTTT